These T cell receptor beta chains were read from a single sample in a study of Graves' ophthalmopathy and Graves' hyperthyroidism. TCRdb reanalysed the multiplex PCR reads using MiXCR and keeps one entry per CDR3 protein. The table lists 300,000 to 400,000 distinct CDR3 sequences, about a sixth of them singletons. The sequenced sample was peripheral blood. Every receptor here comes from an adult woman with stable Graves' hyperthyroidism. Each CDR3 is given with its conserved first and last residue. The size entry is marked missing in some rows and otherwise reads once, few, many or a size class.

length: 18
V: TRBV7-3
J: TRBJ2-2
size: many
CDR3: CASSPWGASGMFTGELFF

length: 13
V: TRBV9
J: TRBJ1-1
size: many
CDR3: CASSVGYDSEAFF

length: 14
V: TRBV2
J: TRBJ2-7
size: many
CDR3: CASTEGSLSYEQYF

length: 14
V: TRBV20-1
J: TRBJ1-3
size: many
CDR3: CSATQGSDGNTIYF

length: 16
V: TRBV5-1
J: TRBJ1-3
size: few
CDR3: CASSLGAADSGNTIYF

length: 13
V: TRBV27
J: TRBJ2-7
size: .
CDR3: CAVWDRGPNEQYF

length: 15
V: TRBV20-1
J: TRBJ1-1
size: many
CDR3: CSASPDGRMNTEAFF

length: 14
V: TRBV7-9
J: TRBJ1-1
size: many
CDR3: CASSSHQSITEAFF

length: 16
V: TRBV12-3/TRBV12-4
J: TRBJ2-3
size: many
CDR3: CASSLEANPSTDTQYF

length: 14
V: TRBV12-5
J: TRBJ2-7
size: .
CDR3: CASARGFKTYEQYF

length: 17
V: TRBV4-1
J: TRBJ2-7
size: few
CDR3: CASSLPMPLVALNEQYF

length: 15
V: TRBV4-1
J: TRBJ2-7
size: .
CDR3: CASSLFGEGYYEQYF

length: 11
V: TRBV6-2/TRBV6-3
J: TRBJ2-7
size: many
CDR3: CASTAGYEQYF

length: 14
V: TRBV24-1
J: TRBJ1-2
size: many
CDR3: CATSDSWRGYGYTF

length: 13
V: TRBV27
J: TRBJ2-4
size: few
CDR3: CASRPQGGNIQYF